Shown below are 17 T cell receptor beta chains from a single sample sequenced in a study of cytomegalovirus exposure and HLA in healthy donors (TCRdb year 2017). The library came from the immunoSEQ multiplex PCR assay. A mixture of 60 forward primers for TCR Vbeta segments and 13 reverse primers for TCR Jbeta segments was used in the multiplex PCR. Imported from immuneACCESS, the table was reduced by TCRdb to in-frame sequences with V and J called. These copies leave out some clones; in studies compared against another copy, an unresolved V gene accounts for under half, and the cause of the remainder is not known. Within this sample are 130,000 or so clones, with 80% of them counted one time only. Approximately 5% of the sample rests with the top ten. The material sequenced was PBMCs. The source of these receptors is a man between 25 and 39 years old in good health and CMV-seronegative.

This chain connects TRBV14 to TRBJ2-7; possible D gene TRBD1, 5 bases. The CDR3 consists of 14 residues. Trimming took off 1 base at V and 6 bases at J, with 13 bases between the two ends. Germline values: CDR1 SGHDN, CDR2 FVKESK. The CDR3 DNA sequence: TGTGCCAGCAGCCAAGTGGGCAGGGCTGGCGAGCAGTACTTC. This gives the protein CASSQVGRAGEQYF.

This clone was detected a few times. V gene TRBV4-3 combines with J gene TRBJ1-4; 9 nucleotides align to TRBD1. The V gene's germline CDR1 is LGHNA and CDR2 YSLEER. The CDR3 length is 15 residues. V was clipped by 0 bases and J by 8 bases; unmatched bases: 4. The CDR3 is CASSQEGTGNEKLFF. In DNA form, the CDR3 reads TGCGCCAGCAGCCAAGAGGGGACAGGGAACGAAAAACTGTTTTTT.

The rearrangement joins TRBV7-8 to TRBJ1-1; tentatively, D is TRBD1 (6 bases). Trimming shortened V by 4 bases and J by 7 bases, and 19 bases separated the two germline ends. CDR3 size: 15 residues. CDR1 SGHVS and CDR2 FQNEAQ come from the germline V gene. This CDR3 reads CASSSRTDGRGEAFF. The CDR3 DNA reads TGTGCCAGCAGCTCCCGGACAGACGGCAGGGGTGAAGCTTTCTTT. Using reference TRBV7-8 and TRBJ1-1 for the parts outside the CDR3, the full variable domain is GAGVSQSPRYKVAKRGQDVALRCDPISGHVSLFWYQQALGQGPEFLTYFQNEAQLDKSGLPSDRFFAERPEGSVSTLKIQRTQQEDSAVYLCASSSRTDGRGEAFFGQGTRLTVV.

The chain employs TRBV6-5 and TRBJ2-3; 8 positions agree with TRBD2. The CDR3 length is 14 residues. The trim removed 7 bases at V and 4 bases at J, leaving 7 bases unmatched. CDR1 and CDR2 (germline): MNHEY, SVGAGI. In nucleotides, the CDR3 is TGTGCCAGCAACCGACCGGGACTAGCAGATACGCAGTATTTT. Its protein product is CASNRPGLADTQYF.

This clone has more than one count but fewer than ten. The rearrangement joins TRBV7-9 to TRBJ1-1, with D perhaps matching TRBD1 (6 bases). The CDR3 is made up of 13 amino acids. The V gene lost 3 bases and the J gene lost 5 bases, with 10 bases spanning the gap. CDR1 SEHNR and CDR2 FQNEAQ come from the germline V gene (reference sequence). The DNA for the CDR3 is TGTGCCAGCAGCTTCCAGGGGTCGACTGAAGCTTTCTTT. Protein: CASSFQGSTEAFF.

The chain links TRBV2 to TRBJ2-2; D remains unclear. This CDR3 region has 14 residues. CDR1 SNHLY and CDR2 FYNNEI come from the germline V gene. Trimming pared 4 bases from V and 1 base from J, leaving 7 bases between. CDR3 sequence reads: CASSVAGNTGELFF. The CDR3 nucleotides are TGTGCCAGCAGTGTCGCAGGGAACACCGGGGAGCTGTTTTTT. The entire variable domain, with the rest obtained from reference TRBV2 and TRBJ2-2, is as follows: EPEVTQTPSHQVTQMGQEVILRCVPISNHLYFYWYRQILGQKVEFLVSFYNNEISEKSEIFDDQFSVERPDGSNFTLKIRSTKLEDSAMYFCASSVAGNTGELFFGEGSRLTVL.

V is TRBV29-1 and J is TRBJ2-1, with 7 bases lining up with TRBD2. This CDR3 region has 16 residues. Unmatched junction bases numbered 6, after V lost 1 base and J lost 0 bases. Per the germline V gene, CDR1 is SQVTM and CDR2 is ANQGSEA. As DNA, the CDR3 is TGCAGCGTTGAAGGGCCTAGCGGAGGCTCCTACAATGAGCAGTTCTTC. Its protein product is CSVEGPSGGSYNEQFF.

V gene TRBV7-8 combines with J gene TRBJ1-2; 9 nucleotides agree with TRBD1. The CDR3 covers 17 residues. Per germline, CDR1 SGHVS and CDR2 FQNEAQ. J was trimmed by 4 bases and V by 0 bases; bases with no gene match: 9. As DNA, the CDR3 is TGTGCCAGCAGCTTAGCCCGGGACAGGGCTTTCGGCTATGGCTACACCTTC. Translating it yields CASSLARDRAFGYGYTF.

This chain joins TRBV11-2 and TRBJ1-1; unclear D gene. Trimming removed 3 bases from V and 0 bases from J, with 5 bases in between. The CDR3 totals 13 residues. Germline lookup yields CDR1 SGHAT and CDR2 FQNNGV. The CDR3 protein is CASSLGVNTEAFF. CDR3 nucleotide sequence: TGTGCCAGCAGCTTGGGAGTGAACACTGAAGCTTTCTTT. Full variable domain (rest looked up from reference TRBV11-2 and TRBJ1-1): EAGVAQSPRYKIIEKRQSVAFWCNPISGHATLYWYQQILGQGPKLLIQFQNNGVVDDSQLPKDRFSAERLKGVDSTLKIQPAKLEDSAVYLCASSLGVNTEAFFGQGTRLTVV.

Notes on this clone: A junction boundary mismatches the germline segment, possibly from a read error. The chain links TRBV7-7 to TRBJ1-5; D may be TRBD1 (5 bases). The CDR3 extends over 15 amino acids. Germline V gene sequence: CDR1 SSHAT, CDR2 FNYEAQ (reference sequence). CDR3 region: CASSSRGGDNQPQHF. DNA for the CDR3: TGTGCTAGCAGCTCACGAGGAGGGGACAATCAGCCCCAGCATTTT.

The chain has TRBV7-2 and TRBJ2-5; 11 bases align to TRBD2. Looked up from germline, CDR1 is SGHTA and CDR2 is FQGNSA. After removal of 3 bases from V and 3 bases from J, the junction contained 0 bases not matched to a gene. The CDR3 length is 14 residues. This chain's CDR3 is CASSFSGGEETQYF. Here the CDR3 DNA reads TGTGCCAGCAGCTTTAGCGGGGGGGAAGAGACCCAGTACTTC. Together with reference TRBV7-2 and TRBJ2-5, the CDR3 gives the full variable domain: GAGVSQSPSNKVTEKGKDVELRCDPISGHTALYWYRQSLGQGLEFLIYFQGNSAPDKSGLPSDRFSAERTGGSVSTLTIQRTQQEDSAVYLCASSFSGGEETQYFGPGTRLLVL.

This chain joins TRBV5-1 and TRBJ2-2, with TRBD2 identical over 13 bases. The V gene's germline CDR1 is SGHRS and CDR2 YFSETQ. J was trimmed by 6 bases and V by 4 bases; bases with no gene match: 12. CDR3 length: 18 residues. The CDR3 protein is CASSLGLAGVYLPGELFF. The CDR3 nucleotides read TGCGCCAGCAGCCTTGGACTAGCGGGAGTGTATCTCCCCGGGGAGCTGTTTTTT.

The chain links TRBV27 to TRBJ2-3; 15 nucleotides match TRBD2. J lost 0 bases, V lost 6 bases, and 13 bases had no gene match. Germline V gives CDR1 MNHEY, CDR2 SMNVEV (reference sequence). CDR3 size: 20 residues. CDR3 protein: CASSFNPGLAGGISTDTQYF. CDR3 coding DNA: TGTGCCAGCAGCTTTAACCCGGGACTAGCGGGGGGTATTAGCACAGATACGCAGTATTTT.

This clone occurred a few times. The J gene is TRBJ1-5, the V gene TRBV28, with a weak D call TRBD1 (6 bases). CDR1 and CDR2 from the germline V gene are MDHEN and SYDVKM. This CDR3 region has 16 residues. Trimming left V 7 bases short and J 0 bases short, with 16 bases between. The CDR3 sequence is CASKDGQLFSNQPQHF. CDR3 bases: TGTGCCAGCAAAGACGGACAGCTATTTAGCAATCAGCCCCAGCATTTT.

This clone was counted only a few times. The chain couples TRBV5-6 to TRBJ2-7; the match to TRBD1 covers 8 bases. This CDR3 region has 16 residues. CDR1 is SGHDT, CDR2 YYEEEE, per germline. Trimming cost V 4 bases and J 3 bases; bases outside gene matches: 12. Written as DNA, the CDR3 is TGTGCCAGCAGCGAATCCCCGGACAGGGAGGACTACGAGCAGTACTTC. The encoded protein is CASSESPDREDYEQYF.

The rearrangement joins TRBV13 to TRBJ2-7, with TRBD2 matching 13 bases. The germline V gene has CDR1 PRHDT and CDR2 FYEKMQ (reference sequence). Unmatched junction bases numbered 11, after V lost 3 bases and J lost 3 bases. This CDR3 spans 18 amino acids. Here the CDR3 reads CASSFSPGLAGAHYEQYF. In nucleotides, the CDR3 is TGTGCCAGCAGCTTTTCCCCCGGACTAGCGGGGGCCCACTACGAGCAGTACTTC.

This chain connects TRBV2 to TRBJ1-1; TRBD1 might be the D (6 bases). The CDR3 is 15 amino acids. Germline values: CDR1 SNHLY, CDR2 FYNNEI. The V end lost 7 bases, the J end lost 3 bases, and 18 bases lay between the germline ends. CDR3 DNA sequence: TGTGCCAGCACTGTACAGGGTTCGGTTCACACTGAAGCTTTCTTT. Protein: CASTVQGSVHTEAFF.